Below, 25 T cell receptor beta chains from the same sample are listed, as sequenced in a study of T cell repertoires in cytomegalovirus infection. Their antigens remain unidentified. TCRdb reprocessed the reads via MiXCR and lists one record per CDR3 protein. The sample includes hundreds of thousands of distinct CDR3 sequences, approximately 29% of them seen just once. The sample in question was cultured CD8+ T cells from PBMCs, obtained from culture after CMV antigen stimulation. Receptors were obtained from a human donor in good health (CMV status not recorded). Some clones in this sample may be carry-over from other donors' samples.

The CDR3 sequence: CASSLGVQQYV. The CDR3 nucleotides read TGTGCCAGCAGCTTGGGGGTTCAGCAGTACGTC. The rearrangement joins TRBV5-3 to TRBJ2-7, with D perhaps assigned TRBD1 or TRBD2 (5 bases each). TRBV5-3 counts as an open reading frame of uncertain function. CDR3 length equals 11 residues.

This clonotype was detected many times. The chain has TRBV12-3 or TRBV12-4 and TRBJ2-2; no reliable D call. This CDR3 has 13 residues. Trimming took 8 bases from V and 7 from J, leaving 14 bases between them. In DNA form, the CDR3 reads TGTGCCAGCGTGAAGGGTGGGATCGGGGAGCTGTTTTTT. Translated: CASVKGGIGELFF.

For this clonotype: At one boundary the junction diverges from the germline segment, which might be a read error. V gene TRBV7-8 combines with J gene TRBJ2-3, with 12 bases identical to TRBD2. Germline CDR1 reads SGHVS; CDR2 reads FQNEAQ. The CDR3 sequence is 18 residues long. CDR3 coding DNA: TGTGTCAGCCAGGGAATTAAGACTAGCGGGGGACCCACAGATACGCAGTATTTT. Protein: CVSQGIKTSGGPTDTQYF.

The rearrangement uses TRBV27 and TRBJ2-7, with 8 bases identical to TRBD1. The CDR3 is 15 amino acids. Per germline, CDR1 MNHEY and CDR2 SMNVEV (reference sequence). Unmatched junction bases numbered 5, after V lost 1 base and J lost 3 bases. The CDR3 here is CASSLWAGGGYEQYF. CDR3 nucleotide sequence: TGTGCCAGCAGTTTATGGGCAGGGGGCGGCTACGAGCAGTACTTC.

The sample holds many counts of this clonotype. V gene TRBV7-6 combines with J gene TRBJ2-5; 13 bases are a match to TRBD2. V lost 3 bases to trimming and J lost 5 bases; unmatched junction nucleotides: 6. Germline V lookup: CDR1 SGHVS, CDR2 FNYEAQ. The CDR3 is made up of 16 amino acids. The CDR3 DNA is TGTGCCAGCAGCTTCCCTGGGACTAGCGGGGATGAGACCCAGTACTTC. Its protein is CASSFPGTSGDETQYF.

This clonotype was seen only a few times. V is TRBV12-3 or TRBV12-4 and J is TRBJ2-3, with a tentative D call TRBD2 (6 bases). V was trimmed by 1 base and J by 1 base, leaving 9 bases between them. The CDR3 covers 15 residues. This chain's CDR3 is CASSLGEAGTDTQYF. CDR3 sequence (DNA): TGTGCCAGCAGTTTAGGGGAGGCGGGCACAGATACGCAGTATTTT.

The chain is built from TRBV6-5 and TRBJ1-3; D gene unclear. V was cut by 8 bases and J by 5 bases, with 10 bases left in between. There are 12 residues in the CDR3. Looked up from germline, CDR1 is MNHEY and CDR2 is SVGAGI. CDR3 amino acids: CASANRRNTIYF. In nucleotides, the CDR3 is TGTGCCAGCGCGAACCGGAGAAACACCATATATTTT.

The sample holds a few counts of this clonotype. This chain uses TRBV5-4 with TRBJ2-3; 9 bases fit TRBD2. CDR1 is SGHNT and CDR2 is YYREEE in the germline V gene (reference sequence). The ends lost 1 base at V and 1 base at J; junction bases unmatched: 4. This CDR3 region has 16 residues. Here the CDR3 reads CASSLSPSGGTDTQYF. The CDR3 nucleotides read TGTGCCAGCAGCTTGTCCCCTAGCGGGGGCACAGATACGCAGTATTTT. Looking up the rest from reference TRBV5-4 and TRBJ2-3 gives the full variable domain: ETGVTQSPTHLIKTRGQQVTLRCSSQSGHNTVSWYQQALGQGPQFIFQYYREEENGRGNFPPRFSGLQFPNYSSELNVNALELDDSALYLCASSLSPSGGTDTQYFGPGTRLTVL.

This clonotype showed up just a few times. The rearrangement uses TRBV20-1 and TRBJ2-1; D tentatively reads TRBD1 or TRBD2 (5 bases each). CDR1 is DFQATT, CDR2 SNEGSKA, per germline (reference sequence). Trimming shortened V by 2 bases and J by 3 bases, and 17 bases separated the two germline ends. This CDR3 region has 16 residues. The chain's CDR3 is CSARYPGRKIYNEQFF. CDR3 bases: TGCAGTGCTAGATACCCGGGACGGAAAATCTACAATGAGCAGTTCTTC.

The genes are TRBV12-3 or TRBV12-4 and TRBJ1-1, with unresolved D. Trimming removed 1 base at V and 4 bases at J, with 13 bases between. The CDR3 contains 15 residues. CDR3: CASSLGTTISTEAFF. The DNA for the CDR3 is TGTGCCAGCAGTTTAGGGACGACCATAAGCACTGAAGCTTTCTTT.

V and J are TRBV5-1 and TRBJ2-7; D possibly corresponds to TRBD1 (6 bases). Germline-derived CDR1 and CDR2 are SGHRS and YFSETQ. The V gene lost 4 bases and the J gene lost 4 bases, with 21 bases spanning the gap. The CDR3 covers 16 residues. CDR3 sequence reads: CASSPYQGQGLYEQYF. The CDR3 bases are TGCGCCAGCAGCCCATACCAGGGGCAGGGCTTATACGAGCAGTACTTC.

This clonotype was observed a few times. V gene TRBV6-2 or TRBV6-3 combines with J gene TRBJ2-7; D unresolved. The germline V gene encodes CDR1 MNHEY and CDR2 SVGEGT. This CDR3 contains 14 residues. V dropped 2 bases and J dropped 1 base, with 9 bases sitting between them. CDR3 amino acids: CASSYLDGSYEQYV. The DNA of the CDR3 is TGTGCCAGCAGTTACCTAGACGGATCCTACGAGCAGTACGTC.

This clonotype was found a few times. DNA for the CDR3: TGTGCCAGCAGTACGACAGGTGTGGGCAATCAGCCCCAGCATTTT. Translating gives CASSTTGVGNQPQHF. V is TRBV27 and J is TRBJ1-5; maybe TRBD1 (6 bases). The CDR3 loop spans 15 amino acids. V lost 5 bases to trimming and J lost 2 bases, with 13 bases between them. CDR1 is MNHEY, CDR2 SMNVEV, per germline (reference sequence).

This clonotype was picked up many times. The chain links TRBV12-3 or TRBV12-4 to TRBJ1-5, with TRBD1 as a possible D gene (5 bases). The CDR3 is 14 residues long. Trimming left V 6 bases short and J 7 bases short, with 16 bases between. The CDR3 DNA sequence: TGTGCCAGCAGCCCACAAGTGGGGGGACAGCCCCAGCATTTT. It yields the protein CASSPQVGGQPQHF.

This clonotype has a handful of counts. CDR3 residues: CASSLALPGANYGYTF. CDR3 nucleotides: TGTGCCAGCAGTTTAGCGCTACCAGGGGCTAACTATGGCTACACCTTC. This chain uses TRBV12-3 or TRBV12-4 with TRBJ1-2; the D gene is possibly TRBD1 (6 bases). This CDR3 has 16 residues. V lost 0 bases and J lost 0, with 11 bases in between.

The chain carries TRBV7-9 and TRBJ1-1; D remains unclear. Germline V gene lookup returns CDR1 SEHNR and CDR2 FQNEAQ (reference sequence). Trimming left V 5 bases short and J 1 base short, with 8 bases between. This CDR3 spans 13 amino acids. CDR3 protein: CASSGSGNTEAFF. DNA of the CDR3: TGTGCCAGCAGCGGATCAGGGAACACTGAAGCTTTCTTT.

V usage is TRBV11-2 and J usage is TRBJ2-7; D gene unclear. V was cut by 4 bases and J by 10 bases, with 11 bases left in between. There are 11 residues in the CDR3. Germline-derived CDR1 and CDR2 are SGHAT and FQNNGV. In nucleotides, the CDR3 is TGTGCCAGCAGCTCCACTCCTCATCAGTACGTC. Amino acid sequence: CASSSTPHQYV.

The CDR3 DNA is TGTGCCAGTCGGACAGGGGTTGGCTACACCTTC. Protein product: CASRTGVGYTF. V gene TRBV28 combines with J gene TRBJ1-2; 9 nucleotides align to TRBD1. The CDR3 spans 11 residues. Germline trimming cut 9 bases from V and 7 bases from J; bases unmatched to any gene: 3. Germline V lookup: CDR1 MDHEN, CDR2 SYDVKM.

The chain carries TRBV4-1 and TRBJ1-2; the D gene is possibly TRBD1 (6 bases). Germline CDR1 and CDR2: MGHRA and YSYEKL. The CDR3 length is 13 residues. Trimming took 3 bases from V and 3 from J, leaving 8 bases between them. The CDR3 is CASSQDSDYGYTF. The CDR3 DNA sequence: TGCGCCAGCAGCCAGGACAGTGACTATGGCTACACCTTC.

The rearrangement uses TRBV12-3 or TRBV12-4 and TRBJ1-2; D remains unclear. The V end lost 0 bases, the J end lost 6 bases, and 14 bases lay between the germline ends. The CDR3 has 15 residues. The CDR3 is CASSLALTPAHGYTF. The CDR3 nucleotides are TGTGCCAGCAGTTTAGCGCTAACTCCCGCGCATGGCTACACCTTC.

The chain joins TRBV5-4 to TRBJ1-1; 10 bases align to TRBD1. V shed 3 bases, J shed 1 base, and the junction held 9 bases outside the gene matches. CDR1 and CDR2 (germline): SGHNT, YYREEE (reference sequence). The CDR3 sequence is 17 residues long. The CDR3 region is CASSSLSGQGTNTEAFF. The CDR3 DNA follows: TGTGCCAGCAGCTCCCTGTCGGGACAGGGGACGAACACTGAAGCTTTCTTT.

The CDR3 DNA reads as TGCAGTGCTAGAGATAACAAACGGGCAGGCGGCTACACCTTC. It translates to CSARDNKRAGGYTF. The rearrangement joins TRBV20-1 to TRBJ1-2; D is uncertain. Trimming stripped 0 bases from V and 8 bases from J, with 16 bases between. This CDR3 is built from 14 residues. In germline, CDR1 is DFQATT, CDR2 SNEGSKA (reference sequence).

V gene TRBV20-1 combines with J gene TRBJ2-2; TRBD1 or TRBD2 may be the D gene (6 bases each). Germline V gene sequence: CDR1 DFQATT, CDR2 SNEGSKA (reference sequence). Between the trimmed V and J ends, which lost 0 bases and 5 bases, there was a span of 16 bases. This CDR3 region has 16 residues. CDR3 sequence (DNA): TGCAGTGCTAGAGATCTGTGGAGGGGGTTAACCGGGGAGCTGTTTTTT. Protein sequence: CSARDLWRGLTGELFF.

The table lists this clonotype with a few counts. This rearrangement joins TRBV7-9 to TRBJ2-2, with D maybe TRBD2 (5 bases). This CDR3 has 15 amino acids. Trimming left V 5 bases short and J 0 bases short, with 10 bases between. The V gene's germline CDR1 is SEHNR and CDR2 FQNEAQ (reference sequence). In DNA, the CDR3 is TGTGCCAGCAGCGAAAGGACTGCGAACACCGGGGAGCTGTTTTTT. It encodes CASSERTANTGELFF. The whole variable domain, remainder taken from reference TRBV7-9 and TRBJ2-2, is DTGVSQNPRHKITKRGQNVTFRCDPISEHNRLYWYRQTLGQGPEFLTYFQNEAQLEKSRLLSDRFSAERPKGSFSTLEIQRTEQGDSAMYLCASSERTANTGELFFGEGSRLTVL.

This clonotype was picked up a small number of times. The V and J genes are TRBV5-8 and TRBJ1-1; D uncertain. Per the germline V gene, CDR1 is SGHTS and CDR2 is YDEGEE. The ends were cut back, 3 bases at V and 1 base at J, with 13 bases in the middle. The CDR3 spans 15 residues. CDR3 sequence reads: CASSSRRQTNTEAFF. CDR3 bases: TGTGCCAGCAGCTCCAGAAGGCAAACGAACACTGAAGCTTTCTTT.